What follows is one TCR beta chain and its context. Its antigen is currently unknown. Libraries for TCRalpha and TCRbeta carried sample barcodes and unique molecular identifiers via 5'RACE. TCRdb processed the 5' RACE reads anew with MiXCR; each CDR3 protein has one entry. Of roughly 300,000 distinct CDR3 sequences in the sample, around 15% were seen once. The entry originates in a study of T-cell memory formation after mild COVID-19. Study observations and caveats: For second-wave clones that peaked at day 37, SARS-CoV-2 specificity went unverified. The pre-infection memory compartment contained some responding clones, suggesting cross-reactive memory joined.

The specimen sequenced was PBMCs or a T cell subset sorted from them (not recorded which). This receptor was identified in a man between 18 and 29 years old who had mild COVID-19 (a few samples of this study predate the infection). Cell type and time point are not known.

The CDR3 loop is CASSLLTGQPFNSPLHF. The CDR3 DNA reads as TGTGCCAGCAGCCTCCTGACGGGACAGCCTTTTAATTCACCCCTCCACTTT. The rearrangement joins TRBV14 to TRBJ1-6; 7 bases line up with TRBD1. Germline V gives CDR1 SGHDN, CDR2 FVKESK. After removal of 4 bases from V and 6 bases from J, the junction contained 12 bases not matched to a gene. There are 17 residues in the CDR3.